The 28 T cell receptor beta chains in this list originate from one sample, sequenced in a study of T cell responses to AZD1222 COVID-19 vaccine. Clones were sequenced by immunoSEQ multiplex PCR, and TCRdb holds only the in-frame ones, with some missing. The sample has 90,000 to 150,000 clones; roughly nine tenths are singletons. The source was peripheral blood, collected on day 0 of AZD1222 vaccination. These receptors were obtained from an adult in good health.

This chain uses TRBV25-1 with TRBJ1-4, with TRBD1 identical over 7 bases. The CDR3 totals 14 residues. V lost 6 bases, J lost 3 bases, and 4 bases stayed unmatched. Germline assignment: CDR1 MGHDK and CDR2 SYGVNS. DNA for the CDR3: TGTGCCAGCAGAGACGGGACAGCTAATGAAAAACTGTTTTTT. Translation gives CASRDGTANEKLFF.

The chain combines TRBV19 with TRBJ1-2; D remains ambiguous. The V end was cut by 3 bases, the J end by 5 bases, with 4 bases between. CDR3 length: 11 residues. CDR1 and CDR2 (germline): LNHDA, SQIVND (reference sequence). CDR3 nucleotides: TGTGCCAGTAGTATTGAATATGGCTACACCTTC. The encoded protein is CASSIEYGYTF.

J is TRBJ2-6 and V is TRBV6-5; D gene unclear. Between the trimmed V and J ends, which lost 2 bases and 1 base, there was a span of 6 bases. In germline, CDR1 is MNHEY, CDR2 SVGAGI. The CDR3 is made up of 15 amino acids. This CDR3 is CASSYMSSGANVLTF. The CDR3 coding sequence is TGTGCCAGCAGTTACATGTCTTCTGGGGCCAACGTCCTGACTTTC.

The chain is built from TRBV7-9 and TRBJ2-5; TRBD1 matches 7 bases. The CDR3 runs 14 residues. Germline-derived CDR1 and CDR2 are SEHNR and FQNEAQ (reference sequence). V was pared by 5 bases and J by 4 bases, with 7 bases of the junction left unmatched. CDR3 region: CASSPGTARETQYF. The CDR3 coding sequence is TGTGCCAGCAGCCCCGGGACAGCCCGAGAGACCCAGTACTTC.

This chain uses TRBV10-3 with TRBJ1-6; D possibly corresponds to TRBD1 (5 bases). Germline assignment: CDR1 ENHRY and CDR2 SYGVKD. V lost 4 bases, J lost 0 bases, and 10 bases lay in between. The CDR3 has 16 amino acids. The chain's CDR3 is CAISVQASSYNSPLHF. As DNA, the CDR3 is TGTGCCATCAGTGTACAGGCGAGCTCCTATAATTCACCCCTCCACTTT.

This clone is a singleton in its sample. The rearrangement links TRBV6-2 or TRBV6-3 to TRBJ2-1; 10 bases map to TRBD1. Germline CDR1 and CDR2: MNHEY and SVGEGT. This CDR3 is 15 amino acids long. V trimming: 6 bases; J trimming: 4 bases; junction bases outside the gene matches: 6. Here the CDR3 reads CASSPDRGRYNEQFF. Written as DNA, the CDR3 is TGTGCCAGCAGCCCAGACAGGGGGCGGTACAATGAGCAGTTCTTC.

V is TRBV18 and J is TRBJ2-1; 8 bases are shared with TRBD1. This CDR3 comprises 17 residues. Germline loops: CDR1 KGHSH, CDR2 LQKENI. The J segment lost 9 bases and the V segment lost 6 bases, leaving 19 bases of the junction unmatched. CDR3 in DNA: TGTGCCAGCTCCCTCTCAGTTCCGGGACAGGAGCTAGGTGAGCAGTTCTTC. Translation gives CASSLSVPGQELGEQFF. The full variable domain, with the rest looked up from reference TRBV18 and TRBJ2-1, is NAGVMQNPRHLVRRRGQEARLRCSPMKGHSHVYWYRQLPEEGLKFMVYLQKENIIDESGMPKERFSAEFPKEGPSILRIQQVVRGDSAAYFCASSLSVPGQELGEQFFGPGTRLTVL.

This chain connects TRBV20-1 to TRBJ1-5; no definite D call. The V end lost 1 base, the J end lost 5 bases, and 3 bases lay between the germline ends. Germline loops: CDR1 DFQATT, CDR2 SNEGSKA (reference sequence). CDR3 length: 11 amino acids. The CDR3 DNA reads as TGCAGTGCTAGAGTTGATCAGCCCCAGCATTTT. Its translation is CSARVDQPQHF.

The V call is TRBV6-1, the J call TRBJ2-1, with TRBD2 matching over 7 bases. The trim removed 4 bases at V and 8 bases at J, leaving 14 bases unmatched. The CDR3 length is 16 residues. Per germline, CDR1 MNHNS and CDR2 SASEGT. CDR3 amino acids: CASSGASAGSIYEQFF. The CDR3 region has the DNA TGTGCCAGCAGTGGCGCCTCAGCGGGAAGCATCTATGAGCAGTTCTTC.

The V and J genes are TRBV19 and TRBJ1-2; D is unresolved. The V end was cut by 3 bases, the J end by 2 bases, with 7 bases between. CDR3 length: 13 residues. Germline-derived CDR1 and CDR2 are LNHDA and SQIVND (reference sequence). CDR3 sequence: CASSMKRNYGYTF. The CDR3 coding sequence is TGTGCCAGTAGTATGAAAAGGAACTATGGCTACACCTTC. The full variable domain, with the rest looked up from reference TRBV19 and TRBJ1-2, is DGGITQSPKYLFRKEGQNVTLSCEQNLNHDAMYWYRQDPGQGLRLIYYSQIVNDFQKGDIAEGYSVSREKKESFPLTVTSAQKNPTAFYLCASSMKRNYGYTFGSGTRLTVV.

V and J are TRBV5-3 and TRBJ2-7; D is ambiguous. TRBV5-3 is flagged as an ORF with uncertain function. Deletions cut 4 bases from V and 0 bases from J, with 14 bases between. The CDR3 runs to 15 residues. The CDR3 spells CARSPPTSRSYEQYF. CDR3 DNA: TGTGCCAGAAGCCCCCCCACAAGCCGCTCCTACGAGCAGTACTTC.

In its sample, this clone was seen many times. The chain uses TRBV14 and TRBJ1-2; weak D call: TRBD1 (6 bases). The CDR3 has 16 amino acids. Trimming cost V 5 bases and J 7 bases, with 23 bases left between them. Germline assignment: CDR1 SGHDN and CDR2 FVKESK. Here the CDR3 reads CASSIQQGAGFRGYTF. The CDR3 DNA reads as TGTGCCAGCAGCATACAACAGGGAGCAGGTTTCCGTGGCTACACCTTC. Using reference TRBV14 and TRBJ1-2 for the parts outside the CDR3, the full variable domain is EAGVTQFPSHSVIEKGQTVTLRCDPISGHDNLYWYRRVMGKEIKFLLHFVKESKQDESGMPNNRFLAERTGGTYSTLKVQPAELEDSGVYFCASSIQQGAGFRGYTFGSGTRLTVV.

Only a few counts were recorded for this clone. V gene TRBV19 combines with J gene TRBJ1-1; 8 bases are a match to TRBD1. After removal of 7 bases from V and 5 bases from J, the junction contained 3 bases not matched to a gene. This CDR3 has 12 residues. Germline CDR1 and CDR2: LNHDA and SQIVND (reference sequence). Written as DNA, the CDR3 is TGTGCCAGTACCTGGACAGGGACTGAAGCTTTCTTT. Translating it yields CASTWTGTEAFF. The entire variable domain, with the rest obtained from reference TRBV19 and TRBJ1-1, is as follows: DGGITQSPKYLFRKEGQNVTLSCEQNLNHDAMYWYRQDPGQGLRLIYYSQIVNDFQKGDIAEGYSVSREKKESFPLTVTSAQKNPTAFYLCASTWTGTEAFFGQGTRLTVV.

The CDR3 DNA is TGTGCCAGCTCACTGGAACGGGCGGGAGGCTACACCTTC. It is translated as CASSLERAGGYTF. V is TRBV18 and J is TRBJ1-2; D is uncertain. Germline CDR1 is KGHSH and CDR2 is LQKENI. V lost 4 bases, J lost 8 bases, and 14 bases lay in between. This CDR3 has 13 amino acids.

V usage is TRBV6-1 and J usage is TRBJ1-1, with D perhaps matching TRBD1 (5 bases). The CDR3 runs 15 residues. Germline loops: CDR1 MNHNS, CDR2 SASEGT. Trimming took 1 base from V and 4 from J, leaving 13 bases between them. The CDR3 sequence is CASSEVWGRVTEAFF. Here the CDR3 DNA reads TGTGCCAGCAGTGAAGTGTGGGGCCGGGTCACTGAAGCTTTCTTT.

The chain couples TRBV18 to TRBJ2-5, with no clear D. This CDR3 spans 13 amino acids. The V end lost 2 bases, the J end lost 4 bases, and 8 bases lay between the germline ends. Per the germline V gene, CDR1 is KGHSH and CDR2 is LQKENI. CDR3 residues: CASSPSERETQYF. The CDR3 DNA sequence: TGTGCCAGCTCACCAAGTGAAAGAGAGACCCAGTACTTC.

The V call is TRBV5-1, the J call TRBJ1-2; 7 positions agree with TRBD1. This CDR3 region has 14 residues. The germline V gene has CDR1 SGHRS and CDR2 YFSETQ. Trimming cost V 1 base and J 3 bases; bases outside gene matches: 3. The CDR3: CASSLQGVDYGYTF. DNA for the CDR3: TGCGCCAGCAGCTTGCAGGGGGTGGACTATGGCTACACCTTC.

V and J are TRBV12-3 or TRBV12-4 and TRBJ2-3, with D unclear. CDR3 length: 13 residues. Trimming took 2 bases from V and 10 from J, leaving 13 bases between them. In nucleotides, the CDR3 is TGTGCCAGCAGTTTAAGGGCTCAGAGTGCGCAGTATTTT. Amino acids: CASSLRAQSAQYF.

V and J are TRBV7-2 and TRBJ2-7; 9 nucleotides line up with TRBD2. Germline values: CDR1 SGHTA, CDR2 FQGNSA. The CDR3 is 14 residues long. The J segment lost 2 bases and the V segment lost 7 bases, leaving 6 bases of the junction unmatched. CDR3 DNA sequence: TGTGCCAGCACCTCAGCGGGGGGAACCTACGAGCAGTACTTC. This encodes CASTSAGGTYEQYF.

This clone was seen a single time. The V and J genes are TRBV18 and TRBJ2-5; D assignment may be TRBD1 or TRBD2 (5 bases each). From germline, CDR1 is KGHSH and CDR2 LQKENI. The V and J ends lost 6 bases and 2 bases respectively, with 10 bases between them. This CDR3 has 13 amino acids. The CDR3 bases are TGTGCCAGCTCGGGGACGGGACAAGAGACCCAGTACTTC. Amino acid sequence: CASSGTGQETQYF.

The rearrangement uses TRBV6-6 and TRBJ2-2, with D perhaps TRBD1 (6 bases). The ends were cut back, 6 bases at V and 5 bases at J, with 13 bases in the middle. Germline V gene sequence: CDR1 MNHNY, CDR2 SVGAGI (reference sequence). This CDR3 contains 14 residues. The DNA of the CDR3 is TGTGCCAGCAGACTGACAGGTGGTACCGGGGAGCTGTTTTTT. This translates into CASRLTGGTGELFF.

This chain joins TRBV18 and TRBJ2-5; 7 bases line up with TRBD2. The germline V gene encodes CDR1 KGHSH and CDR2 LQKENI. The CDR3 has 15 amino acids. Losses at the gene ends were 6 bases for V and 2 bases for J; bases not matched to a gene: 9. CDR3 sequence (DNA): TGTGCCAGCTCCCCTGGTGCTAGCGGTCAAGAGACCCAGTACTTC. The encoded protein is CASSPGASGQETQYF.

The V gene is TRBV29-1, the J gene TRBJ1-5; 7 bases fit TRBD1. Losses at the gene ends were 6 bases for V and 4 bases for J; bases not matched to a gene: 3. The CDR3 totals 12 residues. The germline V gene encodes CDR1 SQVTM and CDR2 ANQGSEA. CDR3 residues: CSVRDSNQPQHF. Here the CDR3 DNA reads TGCAGCGTCCGGGACAGTAATCAGCCCCAGCATTTT.

The chain couples TRBV7-9 to TRBJ2-1; 10 bases agree with TRBD1. The CDR3 spans 15 residues. With 5 bases clipped from V and 8 bases from J, the junction kept 9 bases outside the gene matches. In germline, CDR1 is SEHNR, CDR2 FQNEAQ (reference sequence). The DNA of the CDR3 is TGTGCCAGCAGCCCTGACAGGGGGCGCCTGTATGAGCAGTTCTTC. This codes for CASSPDRGRLYEQFF.

The CDR3 coding sequence is TGCGCCAGCAGCTTGGAGTCGGGCCCGGGGTCAAAAAACATTCAGTACTTC. Protein: CASSLESGPGSKNIQYF. J is TRBJ2-4 and V is TRBV5-1; D may be TRBD2 (5 bases). V was trimmed by 0 bases and J by 4 bases, leaving 17 bases between them. The CDR3 sequence is 17 residues long. Germline loops: CDR1 SGHRS, CDR2 YFSETQ.

This clone was seen a single time. The chain uses TRBV28 and TRBJ2-7; a weak D match, TRBD1 (6 bases). Germline V gives CDR1 MDHEN, CDR2 SYDVKM. Trimming shortened V by 6 bases and J by 4 bases, and 13 bases separated the two germline ends. This CDR3 comprises 13 residues. The CDR3 reads CASSPQGRYEQYF. Written as DNA, the CDR3 is TGTGCCAGCAGCCCACAGGGACGGTACGAGCAGTACTTC.

The rearrangement joins TRBV5-1 to TRBJ2-1, with a possible D match to TRBD2 (5 bases). CDR3 size: 16 residues. V shed 7 bases and J shed 1 base, with 18 bases lying between them. Germline lookup yields CDR1 SGHRS and CDR2 YFSETQ. CDR3 sequence (DNA): TGCGCCAGCCGTAGCGCGCCCTCTTTATCCTACAATGAGCAGTTCTTC. It yields the protein CASRSAPSLSYNEQFF. The full variable domain, in which reference TRBV5-1 and TRBJ2-1 provide the parts outside the CDR3, is KAGVTQTPRYLIKTRGQQVTLSCSPISGHRSVSWYQQTPGQGLQFLFEYFSETQRNKGNFPGRFSGRQFSNSRSEMNVSTLELGDSALYLCASRSAPSLSYNEQFFGPGTRLTVL.

The V and J genes are TRBV12-3 or TRBV12-4 and TRBJ1-2, with unresolved D. There are 11 residues in the CDR3. V was trimmed by 4 bases and J by 4 bases, leaving 4 bases between them. This CDR3 reads CASSSSYGYTF. The CDR3 DNA reads as TGTGCCAGCAGTTCCAGCTATGGCTACACCTTC.